These T cell receptor beta chains were read from a single sample in a study of molecular identifiers for immune sequencing clone quantification. TCRdb re-analysed the PCR reads in MiXCR, keeping a single row per CDR3 protein. The table shows hundreds of thousands of distinct CDR3 sequences, with 25% occurring only once. The sequencing input was naive CD8+ T cells from blood, with Jurkat cell RNA spiked in. Source of these receptors: a human donor in good health. Some libraries in this study had Jurkat cell RNA spiked in. Both conserved end residues are part of each CDR3. D genes are given only for firm matches. Clone size appears in some rows only: once, few, many, or a class for an expanded clone.

NA	TRBV20-1	TRBJ2-3	NA	TGCAGTGCTAGAAGCTCTAGAACCAGCACAGATACGCAGTATTTT	CSARSSRTSTDTQYF
NA	TRBV3-1	TRBJ2-5	NA	TGTGCCAAAAAAGAGACCCAGTACTTC	CAKKETQYF
NA	TRBV28	TRBJ2-7	NA	TGTGCCAGCAGTCCCCTAGGTCCGGACGAGCAGTACTTC	CASSPLGPDEQYF
NA	TRBV6-2/TRBV6-3	TRBJ2-7	few	TGTGCCAGCAGTTTAGGGCAATTCGTCTACGAGCAGTACTTC	CASSLGQFVYEQYF
NA	TRBV6-1	TRBJ2-7	NA	TGTGCCAGCAGTGAAGAGGTGTTAGCGGAAGCCTACGAGCAGTACTTC	CASSEEVLAEAYEQYF
TRBD1	TRBV27	TRBJ2-5	NA	TGTGCCAGCAGTCCCGTTGACAGGGGAGAGACCCAGTACTTC	CASSPVDRGETQYF
NA	TRBV7-9	TRBJ2-7	many	TGTGCCAGCAGCTCGACTACAGCCTACGAGCAGTACTTC	CASSSTTAYEQYF
NA	TRBV27	TRBJ2-1	few	TGTGCCAGCAGTTTGGGGGGCAGAGCCGGTGGGTATGAGCAGTTCTTC	CASSLGGRAGGYEQFF
NA	TRBV7-8	TRBJ2-2	few	TGTGCCAGCAGCACCTGGACGGAAACCACCGGGGAGCTGTTTTTT	CASSTWTETTGELFF
TRBD1	TRBV27	TRBJ1-2	few	TGTGCCAGCAGGGGGACAGGGGGCATCTATGGCTACACCTTC	CASRGTGGIYGYTF
TRBD2	TRBV4-3	TRBJ2-7	many	TGTGCCAGCAGCCAAGGTACTAGCGGTAGCTCCTACGAGCAGTACTTC	CASSQGTSGSSYEQYF
TRBD2	TRBV18	TRBJ2-7	NA	TGTGCCAGCTCACCACCCATCCTAGCGGGAGGGTACGAGCAGTACTTC	CASSPPILAGGYEQYF
NA	TRBV30	TRBJ2-7	NA	TGTGCCTGGAGTGTACAGCCAGGCGCCTACGAGCAGTACTTC	CAWSVQPGAYEQYF
TRBD1	TRBV4-1	TRBJ2-7	NA	TGCGCCAGCAGCCGCAAGGACGGGACAGGGAAGTACGAGCAGTACTTC	CASSRKDGTGKYEQYF
NA	TRBV5-4	TRBJ2-7	NA	TGTGCCAGCAGCTTGGGGGGACACGATTACGAGCAGTACTTC	CASSLGGHDYEQYF
NA	TRBV19	TRBJ1-4	few	TGTGCCAGTTCCTTAAACCCCACTAATGAAAAACTGTTTTTT	CASSLNPTNEKLFF
NA	TRBV7-7	TRBJ2-2	few	TGTGCTAGCAGCTCATCAGGGGTGCCGAACACCGGGGAGCTGTTTTTT	CASSSSGVPNTGELFF
TRBD1	TRBV20-1	TRBJ1-3	NA	TGCAGTGCTAGGTCGGACAGGGCAATCTCTGGAAACACCATATATTTT	CSARSDRAISGNTIYF
NA	TRBV19	TRBJ2-1	NA	TGTGCCAGTAGACCCGGGACACGGGGGTACAATGAGCAGTTCTTC	CASRPGTRGYNEQFF
NA	TRBV7-2	TRBJ2-5	NA	TGTGCCAGCAGCCTAGATTTCCATCAAGAGCCCCAGTACTTC	CASSLDFHQEPQYF
NA	TRBV28	TRBJ2-5	few	TGTGCCAGCCAAGGGGGTTGGAGAGAGACCCAGTACTTC	CASQGGWRETQYF
NA	TRBV5-1	TRBJ1-1	few	TGCGCCAGCAGCTCGGAGGACGGTCCGAACACTGAAGCTTTCTTT	CASSSEDGPNTEAFF
TRBD1	TRBV12-3/TRBV12-4	TRBJ1-1	NA	TGTGCCAGCAGTTTATCTTGGACAGGGATGAACACTGAAGCTTTCTTT	CASSLSWTGMNTEAFF
TRBD2	TRBV19	TRBJ2-3	NA	TGTGCCAGTAGTATAGATCTTGGACTAGCGGGACTCACAGATACGCAGTATTTT	CASSIDLGLAGLTDTQYF
NA	TRBV30	TRBJ2-7	NA	TGTGCCTGGAGTCACGAACGCCTTGGTGAGCAGTACTTC	CAWSHERLGEQYF
NA	TRBV12-3/TRBV12-4	TRBJ1-1	NA	TGTGCCGGCAGTTGGGGACGGTCGAACACTGAAGCTTTCTTT	CAGSWGRSNTEAFF
NA	TRBV7-6	TRBJ2-6	NA	TGTGCCAGCAGCCCAACCCCCCCCGGCGGGGCTGCCTCTGGGGCCAACGTCCTGACTTTC	CASSPTPPGGAASGANVLTF
NA	TRBV28	TRBJ1-5	many	TGTGCCAGCAGTTATATACACAGGGTGAGCAATCAGCCCCAGCATTTT	CASSYIHRVSNQPQHF
NA	TRBV9	TRBJ1-1	NA	TGTGCCACCAGCGAGTGGGGGGGCGGGTTGAGCACTGAAGCTTTCTTT	CATSEWGGGLSTEAFF
NA	TRBV27	TRBJ2-5	NA	TGTGCCAGCAGTCCACAATTACGTGAGACCCAGTACTTC	CASSPQLRETQYF
NA	TRBV27	TRBJ2-7	NA	TGTGCCAGCAGTACCCTCTACGAGCAGTACTTC	CASSTLYEQYF
TRBD1	TRBV3-1	TRBJ2-7	many	TGTGCCAGCAGCCAAGATCCAGGGGGACGGGAGCAGTACTTC	CASSQDPGGREQYF
TRBD2	TRBV27	TRBJ2-3	many	TGTGCCAGCAGTCGGCTAGCGGGAGAGTCAGATACGCAGTATTTT	CASSRLAGESDTQYF
TRBD2	TRBV27	TRBJ2-7	NA	TGTGCCAGCAGTATTAGCCCCCCCCTAGCGGGGGGGGAGCAGTACTTC	CASSISPPLAGGEQYF
TRBD2	TRBV9	TRBJ2-2	NA	TGTGCCAGCAGCGCCATAGGGCTAGCGGGAGCCTTCGGGGAGCTGTTTTTT	CASSAIGLAGAFGELFF
NA	TRBV28	TRBJ2-7	few	TGTGCCAGCAGTTTTGACCCCAACGAGCAGTACTTC	CASSFDPNEQYF
TRBD2	TRBV27	TRBJ2-7	few	TGTGCCAGCAGTCCGCAGCGGGTTGCGGGAGTGTCCTACGAGCAGTACTTC	CASSPQRVAGVSYEQYF
NA	TRBV7-9	TRBJ1-5	many	TGTGCCAGCAGCCCCCCGGGGCAGAATCAGCCCCAGCATTTT	CASSPPGQNQPQHF
NA	TRBV29-1	TRBJ2-7	NA	TGCAGCGTTGAAGACGGCAGCTCCTACGGGCAGTACTTC	CSVEDGSSYGQYF
TRBD1	TRBV6-2/TRBV6-3	TRBJ1-5	many	TGTGCCAGCAGGCCCCGCCCGGGACAGGGAAGGTATCAGCCCCAGCATTTT	CASRPRPGQGRYQPQHF
NA	TRBV6-2/TRBV6-3	TRBJ2-3	many	TGTGCCAGCAGTTACTCGGTGGATTTAGCAGATACGCAGTATTTT	CASSYSVDLADTQYF
NA	TRBV20-1	TRBJ2-7	NA	TGCAGTGCTAGGGGCGCGACGGGCTCTTCCTACGAGCAGTACTTC	CSARGATGSSYEQYF
NA	TRBV30	TRBJ2-7	many	TGTGCCTGGAGTCTTAGTACTACGGCCGAGCAGTACTTC	CAWSLSTTAEQYF
NA	TRBV5-3	TRBJ2-5	few	TGTGCCAGCTCTCTCGTTGGGGGGAGGCAAGACACCCAGTACTTT	CASSLVGGRQDTQYF
NA	TRBV27	TRBJ2-7	NA	TGTGCCAGCAGTTTAACGAACTCCTACGAGCAGTACTTC	CASSLTNSYEQYF
NA	TRBV9	TRBJ2-2	many	TGTGCCAGCACCGAGATGGGGGACACCGGGGAGCTGTTTTTT	CASTEMGDTGELFF
NA	TRBV7-2	TRBJ2-2	many	TGTGCCAGCCAGATACACTCCGCGAACACCGGGGAGCTGTTTTTT	CASQIHSANTGELFF
TRBD2	TRBV20-1	TRBJ2-5	NA	TGCAGTGCTGGGGTGACGGGAGGGCCGGAGACCCAGTACTTC	CSAGVTGGPETQYF
NA	TRBV7-9	TRBJ2-7	NA	TGTGCCAGCAGCTTATATCCAGCTAACTCCTACGAGCAGTACTTC	CASSLYPANSYEQYF
TRBD1	TRBV5-5	TRBJ2-7	many	TGTGCCAGCAGCCAGCCCGACAGGGAGTACGAGCAGTACTTC	CASSQPDREYEQYF
NA	TRBV14	TRBJ1-6	many	TGTGCCAGCAGCCAACTGGACAGTCTAAATTCACCCCTCCACTTT	CASSQLDSLNSPLHF
TRBD1	TRBV5-6	TRBJ2-7	few	TGTGCCAGCAGCTTGTTGACAGGGCCCTCCTACGAGCAGTACTTC	CASSLLTGPSYEQYF
NA	TRBV28	TRBJ2-1	few	TGTGCCAGCAGTTTATCAGGGGACATGCTCAATGAGCAGTTCTTC	CASSLSGDMLNEQFF
TRBD2	TRBV20-1	TRBJ2-3	NA	TGCAGTGCTAGACCCAACGTTTTAAGCGGGGACACAGATACGCAGTATTTT	CSARPNVLSGDTDTQYF
NA	TRBV12-3/TRBV12-4	TRBJ2-7	NA	TGTGCCAGCACCCCTGGACCTAACTACGAGCAGTACTTC	CASTPGPNYEQYF
NA	TRBV6-2/TRBV6-3	TRBJ1-1	NA	TGTGCCAGCAGTGACTTGGGGGAATCCAGTGAAGCTTTCTTT	CASSDLGESSEAFF
NA	TRBV6-1	TRBJ2-1	once	TGTGCCAGCTGTGAAGCGGTTACAGCGTCCTACAATGAGCAGTTCTTC	CASCEAVTASYNEQFF
NA	TRBV27	TRBJ2-2	NA	TGTGCCAGCAGTTCCAGGATTGGTTACCGGAACACCGGGGAGCCGTTTTTT	CASSSRIGYRNTGEPFF
NA	TRBV14	TRBJ1-4	many	TGTGCCAGCAGCCAAGGGATAAGGGTGACGAATGAAAAACTGTTTTTT	CASSQGIRVTNEKLFF